This T cell receptor (beta chain) was captured in a study of blood T cell repertoires in COVID-19. Study details: Collection of acute and convalescent COVID-19 samples took place in the United States, Italy and Spain. From T cells, B-cell-depleted T cells, or PBMCs came the material, which was cDNA or gDNA.

In the authors' workflow: Reference gene primer amplification gave estimated nucleated cell counts. Produced via immunoSEQ multiplex PCR; TCRdb's table is partial and in-frame only. For V, J and clone size, that table is used; D and trimming come from the DNA. The table has about 210,000 clones, roughly 85% seen once. The J segment lost 5 bases and the V segment lost 3 bases, leaving 4 bases of the junction unmatched. The V gene's germline CDR1 is SGHAT and CDR2 FQNNGV. This CDR3 contains 15 residues. V usage is TRBV11-2 and J usage is TRBJ2-7, with 13 bases aligning to TRBD2. The TCR comes from a man aged 45-65 years with COVID-19, enrolled during active disease. Sequencing was performed on peripheral blood. CDR3 protein: CASSFRLAGGHEQYF. The CDR3 nucleotides are TGTGCCAGCAGCTTTCGACTAGCGGGGGGCCACGAGCAGTACTTC.